The 18 T cell receptor beta chains below come from one sample, sequenced in a study of glioma-infiltrating T cells. TCR alpha and beta CDR3 regions were amplified from RNA using iRepertoire nested multiplex PCR. Each CDR3 protein gets one entry after TCRdb re-called the multiplex PCR reads with MiXCR. The table lists roughly 190,000 distinct CDR3 sequences, more than 25% of them singletons. Sequencing was done on a sample of glioma tissue, nonneoplastic brain tissue, or PBMCs (not recorded which). The receptors stem from a human donor with low-grade glioma or glioblastoma, undergoing nonglioma brain surgery, or in good health (not recorded which).

This clonotype appeared many times. The CDR3 is CASSRMVAQPQHF. The CDR3 nucleotides read TGTGCCAGCAGTAGGATGGTAGCTCAGCCCCAGCATTTT. This chain links TRBV28 with TRBJ1-5; no firm D call. Germline CDR1 is MDHEN and CDR2 is SYDVKM. The ends were cut back, 5 bases at V and 6 bases at J, with 11 bases in the middle. This CDR3 has 13 residues.

J is TRBJ2-3 and V is TRBV25-1; 11 bases match TRBD2. J gave up 0 bases and V 6 bases, and 8 bases lay outside the gene matches. Germline assignment: CDR1 MGHDK and CDR2 SYGVNS. The CDR3 has 17 amino acids. As DNA, the CDR3 is TGTGCCAGCAGCCGACTAGCGGGAATCTCTAGCACAGATACGCAGTATTTT. Translating it yields CASSRLAGISSTDTQYF.

This clonotype was observed at least ten times. J is TRBJ2-3 and V is TRBV6-1; tentatively, D is TRBD1 (5 bases). The V gene's germline CDR1 is MNHNS and CDR2 SASEGT. Trimming took 7 bases from V and 2 from J, leaving 13 bases between them. There are 14 residues in the CDR3. The CDR3 nucleotides read TGTGCCAGCACTCCAAGGGGCCCCACAGATACGCAGTATTTT. This encodes CASTPRGPTDTQYF.

A note on this clonotype: This may arise from a read error, as a much more abundant clone is one base away. This chain joins TRBV7-9 and TRBJ1-1; no definite D call. CDR1 is SEHNR and CDR2 is FQNEAQ in the germline V gene (reference sequence). The V end was cut by 6 bases, the J end by 0 bases, with 14 bases between. CDR3 length equals 15 residues. The CDR3 here is CASRPGSVLNTEAFF. CDR3 DNA: TGTGCCAGCAGGCCCGGTTCGGTACTGAACACTGAAGCTTTCTTT.

A single count supports this clonotype. This may stem from a read error, because a much larger clone lies one nucleotide away. The CDR3 spells CASSMGQEATDTQYF. The CDR3 nucleotides read TGTGCCAGTAGTATGGGACAGGAAGCCACAGATACGCAGTATTTT. The rearrangement uses TRBV19 and TRBJ2-3; 8 bases agree with TRBD1. The J segment lost 2 bases and the V segment lost 3 bases, leaving 4 bases of the junction unmatched. CDR1 is LNHDA, CDR2 SQIVND, per germline (reference sequence). This CDR3 comprises 15 residues.

The chain joins TRBV5-1 to TRBJ2-7; the D gene could be TRBD1 or TRBD2 (5 bases each). The V and J ends lost 0 bases and 2 bases respectively, with 12 bases between them. Germline CDR1 is SGHRS and CDR2 is YFSETQ. The CDR3 runs to 15 residues. The CDR3 DNA is TGCGCCAGCAGCTTGGCAGAGGGGAGCCCCTACGAGCAGTACTTC. This sequence encodes CASSLAEGSPYEQYF.

Concerning this clonotype: Sequence at one end of the junction differs from germline and may be a read error. J is TRBJ1-5 and V is TRBV27; D is unclear. CDR1 is MNHEY, CDR2 SMNVEV, per germline (reference sequence). CDR3 length: 13 amino acids. Here the CDR3 reads CASSLQFNEPQNF. CDR3 nucleotides: TGTGCCAGCAGTTTACAGTTCAATGAGCCCCAGAATTTT.

This clonotype turned up a few times. The chain carries TRBV5-1 and TRBJ2-3, with D possibly being TRBD1 (6 bases). The CDR3 loop spans 16 amino acids. Trimming took 0 bases from V and 1 from J, leaving 12 bases between them. Per the germline V gene, CDR1 is SGHRS and CDR2 is YFSETQ. The CDR3 DNA reads TGCGCCAGCAGCTTGGGACAGGTTACAGGCACAGATACGCAGTATTTT. Residues: CASSLGQVTGTDTQYF.

In its sample, this clonotype was seen once. The V gene is TRBV20-1, the J gene TRBJ2-7; D is undetermined. The CDR3 is 14 residues long. Per germline, CDR1 DFQATT and CDR2 SNEGSKA (reference sequence). V was pared by 1 base and J by 5 bases, with 15 bases between. In DNA form, the CDR3 reads TGCAGTGCTAGAGCCCTGGCCAAAAAGGACGAGCAGTACTTC. This codes for CSARALAKKDEQYF.

Points on this clonotype: This may stem from a read error, because a much larger clone lies one nucleotide away. The chain couples TRBV7-2 to TRBJ1-1; no definite D call. The CDR3 runs 14 residues. The V end was cut by 6 bases, the J end by 1 base, with 12 bases between. The germline V gene has CDR1 SGHTA and CDR2 FQGNSA. The CDR3 loop reads CASSLKSSNTEAFF. The DNA of the CDR3 is TGTGCCAGCAGTTTAAAGTCCTCGAACACTGAAGCTTTCTTT. The full variable domain, rest sourced from reference TRBV7-2 and TRBJ1-1, is GAGVSQSPSNKVTEKGKDVELRCDPISGHTALYWYRQSLGQGLEFLIYFQGNSAPDKSGLPSDRFSAERTGGSVSTLTIQRTQQEDSAVYLCASSLKSSNTEAFFGQGTRLTVV.

In regard to this clonotype: Its ends do not fully match the called genes, so a read error is possible. The CDR3 is CPSSFAGSSGNTIYF. In DNA, the CDR3 is TGTCCCAGCAGTTTCGCGGGTAGCTCTGGAAACACCATATATTTT. The chain is built from TRBV12-3 or TRBV12-4 and TRBJ1-3; D not resolved. This CDR3 has 15 residues.

This clonotype appeared many times. The chain has TRBV6-1 and TRBJ2-1, with 7 bases lining up with TRBD1. This CDR3 region has 15 residues. V shed 6 bases and J 3 bases; nucleotides not matched to a gene: 8. Looked up from germline, CDR1 is MNHNS and CDR2 is SASEGT. The CDR3 spells CASSARDRYYNEQFF. The CDR3 region has the DNA TGTGCCAGCAGCGCTCGGGACAGATACTACAATGAGCAGTTCTTC.

As to this clonotype: A much bigger clone sits one base away, suggesting this may be a read error. The chain joins TRBV3-1 to TRBJ2-1; D is perhaps TRBD2 (6 bases). CDR3 length: 14 amino acids. Germline V CDR1 and CDR2: LGHDT, YNNKEL (reference sequence). The DNA for the CDR3 is TGTGCCATCAGCCAAGTGGAGGGAGTTAATGAGCAGTTCTTC. This gives the protein CAISQVEGVNEQFF.

Remarks on this clonotype: A much more abundant neighbour one base away suggests this may be a read error. J is TRBJ1-6 and V is TRBV4-3; D is ambiguous. The CDR3 has 16 amino acids. Germline V gene data show CDR1 as LGHNA and CDR2 as YSLEER. Trimming left V 4 bases short and J 3 bases short, with 13 bases between. In nucleotides, the CDR3 is TGCGCCAGCAGCCGAACGATCCGGGGCTATAATTCACCCCTCCACTTT. It specifies CASSRTIRGYNSPLHF.

With regard to this clonotype: Given the absence of the conserved phenylalanine or tryptophan at the CDR3 end, a read error is likely. This CDR3 is CSTYTGDRGLGQYL. The DNA for the CDR3 is TGCAGCACATACACGGGTGACAGGGGGCTTGGGCAGTACCTC. The chain employs TRBV20-1 and TRBJ2-7; 10 positions match TRBD1. The CDR3 loop spans 14 amino acids. Looked up from germline, CDR1 is DFQATT and CDR2 is SNEGSKA (reference sequence).

In its sample, this clonotype was seen many times. J is TRBJ2-1 and V is TRBV28; 9 bases match TRBD2. The CDR3 consists of 15 residues. Germline V CDR1 and CDR2: MDHEN, SYDVKM. Trimming removed 3 bases from V and 6 bases from J; junction bases left unmatched: 6. For the CDR3, the DNA is TGTGCCAGCAGTTTGGCTGTTAGCGGGAGCAATGAGCAGTTCTTC. Its protein is CASSLAVSGSNEQFF.

The sample holds many counts of this clonotype. The chain recombines TRBV29-1 with TRBJ2-7; 7 bases are a match to TRBD1. The CDR3 loop spans 12 amino acids. V lost 4 bases, J lost 3 bases, and 3 bases stayed unmatched. Germline CDR1 reads SQVTM; CDR2 reads ANQGSEA. CDR3: CSVATGSYEQYF. In nucleotides, the CDR3 is TGCAGCGTTGCGACAGGGAGCTACGAGCAGTACTTC.

This clonotype appeared many times. The rearrangement links TRBV4-3 to TRBJ1-2, with a tentative D call TRBD1 (5 bases). The CDR3 contains 16 residues. Germline CDR1 LGHNA, CDR2 YSLEER. V lost 0 bases to trimming and J lost 5 bases, with 16 bases between them. The CDR3 DNA follows: TGCGCCAGCAGCCAAGATTCAGGGACGGTTGGTTATGGCTACACCTTC. It is translated as CASSQDSGTVGYGYTF.